These 13 T cell receptor beta chains came from one sample sequenced in a study of T cells in Graves' hyperthyroidism and ophthalmopathy. Amplified TCR beta CDR3 regions derived from RNA transcripts. The HTBI set primed first-round TCR CDR3 RT-PCR. Via MiXCR, TCRdb re-called the multiplex PCR reads, giving one row per CDR3 protein. Of about 700,000 distinct CDR3 sequences listed, 14% are singletons. Sequencing was carried out using blood. The receptors were sampled from a woman aged 18-29 years with Graves' hyperthyroidism.

The chain recombines TRBV12-3 or TRBV12-4 with TRBJ2-6; D gene unclear. This CDR3 region has 16 residues. V shed 5 bases and J shed 0 bases, with 11 bases lying between them. CDR3 protein: CASSRMRTSGANVLTF. The CDR3 DNA sequence: TGTGCCAGCAGTCGGATGAGAACCTCTGGGGCCAACGTCCTGACTTTC.

This clonotype was recorded many times. The rearrangement uses TRBV4-2 and TRBJ2-7; D gene ambiguous. V was clipped by 4 bases and J by 1 base, with 8 bases between them. CDR1 is LGHNA and CDR2 is YNFKEQ in the germline V gene. This CDR3 has 13 residues. This CDR3 is CASSPRESYEQYF. The CDR3 coding sequence is TGTGCCAGCAGCCCAAGGGAATCCTACGAGCAGTACTTC.

This clonotype was seen at least ten times. The chain joins TRBV11-3 to TRBJ1-1; D not resolved. Trimming took off 8 bases at V and 1 base at J, with 11 bases between the two ends. CDR1 is SGHNT and CDR2 is YENEEA in the germline V gene. The CDR3 consists of 13 residues. The CDR3 loop is CASSGYPNTEAFF. The CDR3, as DNA: TGTGCCAGCTCAGGCTACCCGAACACTGAAGCTTTCTTT.

CDR3 DNA: TGTGCCAGCAGCTTAATAGGTGGAAGGGGCTCCGTAGCGGGCATCTACTACAATGAGCGGCCGTTCTTC. The encoded protein is CASSLIGGRGSVAGIYYNERPFF. The chain recombines TRBV7-9 with TRBJ2-1; 7 bases fit TRBD2. The CDR3 extends over 23 amino acids. Per germline, CDR1 SEHNR and CDR2 FQNEAQ (reference sequence). The J segment lost 15 bases and the V segment lost 2 bases, leaving 40 bases of the junction unmatched. Looking up the rest from reference TRBV7-9 and TRBJ2-1 gives the full variable domain: DTGVSQNPRHKITKRGQNVTFRCDPISEHNRLYWYRQTLGQGPEFLTYFQNEAQLEKSRLLSDRFSAERPKGSFSTLEIQRTEQGDSAMYLCASSLIGGRGSVAGIYYNERPFFGPGTRLTVL.

This clonotype was recorded many times. The chain combines TRBV12-3 or TRBV12-4 with TRBJ1-2; maybe TRBD1 (5 bases). V was cut by 7 bases and J by 6 bases, with 12 bases left in between. This CDR3 region has 12 residues. CDR3 sequence (DNA): TGTGCCAGCACCTTAGCGGGGCATGGCTACACCTTC. Residues: CASTLAGHGYTF.

As for this clonotype: This is likely a read error, given that the CDR3 carries no conserved phenylalanine or tryptophan at its end. The gene calls are TRBV6-2 or TRBV6-3 and TRBJ2-7; D may correspond to TRBD1 or TRBD2 (5 bases each). V lost 3 bases and J lost 2, with 11 bases in between. Germline lookup yields CDR1 MNHEY and CDR2 SVGEGT. The CDR3 loop spans 14 amino acids. This CDR3 reads CASSYNQGPYEQYS. CDR3 nucleotides: TGTGCCAGCAGTTATAACCAGGGACCCTACGAGCAGTACTCC.

Many counts were recorded for this clonotype. The rearrangement uses TRBV6-1 and TRBJ2-7; perhaps TRBD2 as D (6 bases). Germline loops: CDR1 MNHNS, CDR2 SASEGT. The CDR3 runs to 13 residues. Trimming left V 4 bases short and J 3 bases short, with 10 bases between. CDR3 residues: CASSGWGGYEQYF. The CDR3 coding sequence is TGTGCCAGCAGTGGTTGGGGAGGCTACGAGCAGTACTTC.

In this sample, this clonotype turned up many times. V is TRBV3-1 and J is TRBJ1-1; no firm D call. Germline CDR1 and CDR2: LGHDT and YNNKEL (reference sequence). V shed 0 bases and J shed 1 base, with 9 bases lying between them. This CDR3 spans 15 amino acids. In DNA, the CDR3 is TGTGCCAGCAGCCAAGACGCGTACCCGAACACTGAAGCTTTCTTT. Residues: CASSQDAYPNTEAFF.

The table lists this clonotype with many counts. The chain couples TRBV12-3 or TRBV12-4 to TRBJ1-2; 8 nucleotides line up with TRBD1. V lost 6 bases and J lost 0; bases outside the gene matches: 12. There are 17 residues in the CDR3. This chain's CDR3 is CASRSGTGKKSNYGYTF. For the CDR3, the DNA is TGTGCCAGCAGGTCCGGGACAGGAAAAAAATCTAACTATGGCTACACCTTC.

Ten or more counts support this clonotype. The chain is built from TRBV20-1 and TRBJ2-3; D unclear. This CDR3 is 13 amino acids long. Between the trimmed V and J ends, which lost 6 bases and 2 bases, there was a span of 12 bases. From germline, CDR1 is DFQATT and CDR2 SNEGSKA (reference sequence). For the CDR3, the DNA is TGCAGTGCCAGGTCACTACTCACAGATACGCAGTATTTT. Residues: CSARSLLTDTQYF.

This clonotype came up many times. The V and J genes are TRBV19 and TRBJ1-5, with D possibly matching TRBD1 (6 bases). Germline V gene sequence: CDR1 LNHDA, CDR2 SQIVND (reference sequence). V shed 3 bases and J shed 3 bases, with 27 bases lying between them. The CDR3 runs to 20 residues. CDR3 coding DNA: TGTGCCAGTAGTATCCGAACCCTTTGGCAGGCGGACAGTACCAATCAGCCCCAGCATTTT. Its translation is CASSIRTLWQADSTNQPQHF.

This clonotype was seen only a few times. This chain links TRBV11-2 with TRBJ2-5, with a possible D match to TRBD2 (6 bases). The CDR3 sequence is 20 residues long. Trimming stripped 0 bases from V and 0 bases from J, with 23 bases between. CDR1 SGHAT and CDR2 FQNNGV come from the germline V gene. CDR3 sequence (DNA): TGTGCCAGCAGCTTAGACCGGTCCTCGGGGCTAGCGAGGTACCAAGAGACCCAGTACTTC. Residues: CASSLDRSSGLARYQETQYF.

The chain combines TRBV24-1 with TRBJ2-3; either TRBD1 or TRBD2 may supply D (5 bases each). The ends were cut back, 9 bases at V and 6 bases at J, with 12 bases in the middle. This CDR3 is built from 12 residues. Germline V gene lookup returns CDR1 KGHDR and CDR2 SFDVKD. In nucleotides, the CDR3 is TGTGCCACCGGGGGTGGAGGTGATACGCAGTATTTT. This gives the protein CATGGGGDTQYF.